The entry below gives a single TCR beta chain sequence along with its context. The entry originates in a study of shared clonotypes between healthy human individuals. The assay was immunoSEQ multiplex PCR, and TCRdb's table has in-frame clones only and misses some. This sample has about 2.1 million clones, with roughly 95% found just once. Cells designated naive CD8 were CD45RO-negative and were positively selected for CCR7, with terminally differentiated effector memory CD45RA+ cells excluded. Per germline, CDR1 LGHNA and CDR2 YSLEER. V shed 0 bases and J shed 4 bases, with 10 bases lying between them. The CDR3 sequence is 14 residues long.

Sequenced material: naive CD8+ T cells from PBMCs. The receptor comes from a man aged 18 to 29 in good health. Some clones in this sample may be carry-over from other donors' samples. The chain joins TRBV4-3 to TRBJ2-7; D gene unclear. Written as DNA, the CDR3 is TGCGCCAGCAGCCAAGAATCGACTTTGTACGAGCAGTACTTC. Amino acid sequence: CASSQESTLYEQYF.